Presented here are 3 T cell receptor beta chains from one specimen sequenced in a study of blood T cell repertoires in COVID-19. Repertoires were generated with immunoSEQ multiplex PCR, while TCRdb's copy carries only in-frame clones and drops some. The table lists roughly 340,000 clones, around 89% of them singletons. The sequenced material came from peripheral blood. The source of these receptors is a woman aged 25-40 years with COVID-19, enrolled during active disease.

V is TRBV7-6 and J is TRBJ2-2; the D gene is possibly TRBD2 (6 bases). Trimming left V 5 bases short and J 7 bases short, with 17 bases between. The germline V gene has CDR1 SGHVS and CDR2 FNYEAQ. This CDR3 comprises 15 residues. DNA of the CDR3: TGTGCCAGCAGCCCCAATCCGGGGCGGGACGGGGAGCTGTTTTTT. Its protein product is CASSPNPGRDGELFF.

The CDR3 is CASTAQGNGELFF. The DNA for the CDR3 is TGTGCCAGCACCGCCCAGGGAAACGGGGAGCTGTTTTTT. This chain links TRBV7-9 with TRBJ2-2, with D possibly being TRBD1 (5 bases). CDR3 length equals 13 residues. Germline loops: CDR1 SEHNR, CDR2 FQNEAQ (reference sequence). V was clipped by 7 bases and J by 7 bases, with 13 bases between them.

This sequence joins TRBV19 and TRBJ2-5; TRBD1 matches 8 bases. The CDR3 sequence is 14 residues long. Looked up from germline, CDR1 is LNHDA and CDR2 is SQIVND (reference sequence). Unmatched junction bases numbered 7, after V lost 5 bases and J lost 5 bases. Here the CDR3 DNA reads TGTGCCAGTAGTCGACAGGGGAGTTCGGAGACCCAGTACTTC. Residues: CASSRQGSSETQYF. The full variable domain, its missing parts supplied by reference TRBV19 and TRBJ2-5, is DGGITQSPKYLFRKEGQNVTLSCEQNLNHDAMYWYRQDPGQGLRLIYYSQIVNDFQKGDIAEGYSVSREKKESFPLTVTSAQKNPTAFYLCASSRQGSSETQYFGPGTRLLVL.